What follows is one T cell receptor beta chain and its context. TCRdb's copy holds only in-frame clones and misses some; the assay was immunoSEQ multiplex PCR. The table shows some 31,000 clones, with nearly 95% occurring only once. These data belong to a study of regulatory and conventional T cells in RAG deficiency. Genomic DNA came from blood conventional CD4+ T cells gated CD25-low CD127-high. CDR3 length: 15 amino acids. Germline V gene sequence: CDR1 SGHRS, CDR2 YFSETQ. The V end lost 0 bases, the J end lost 4 bases, and 11 bases lay between the germline ends. A further study also used this sample, focusing on regulatory T cells. That source adds: The PCR used 52 TRBV and 13 TRBJ primers.

The sample consisted of CD25- CD4+ T cells sorted from blood. The chain couples TRBV5-1 to TRBJ1-5; a weak D match, TRBD1 (6 bases). The receptor comes from a human donor in good health. The CDR3, as DNA: TGCGCCAGCAGCTTGGGTGGGGGCGAAAATCAGCCCCAGCATTTT. Translated: CASSLGGGENQPQHF.